Listed here are 25 T cell receptor beta chains from one sample, sequenced in a study of blood T cell repertoires in COVID-19. Assay used: immunoSEQ multiplex PCR; TCRdb lists only in-frame clones, some missing. This repertoire shows about 86,000 clones, about 90% found once; its top ten account for more than 0.85%. Input material: peripheral blood. Receptors originate from a human donor in a cohort sampled during active COVID-19.

The chain links TRBV5-6 to TRBJ1-2; tentative D call: TRBD1 (5 bases). This CDR3 spans 14 amino acids. The V gene's germline CDR1 is SGHDT and CDR2 YYEEEE. V was shortened by 4 bases and J by 0 bases, with 10 bases between the two germline ends. In DNA, the CDR3 is TGTGCCAGCAGCCCCCTAGGGGCTAACTATGGCTACACCTTC. This gives the protein CASSPLGANYGYTF.

CDR3 protein: CASSFGRGRETQYF. For the CDR3, the DNA is TGTGCCAGCAGTTTCGGCAGGGGGAGAGAGACCCAGTACTTC. V usage is TRBV27 and J usage is TRBJ2-5; TRBD1 matches 7 bases. The CDR3 has 14 residues. The germline gives CDR1 MNHEY, CDR2 SMNVEV (reference sequence). The trim removed 3 bases at V and 4 bases at J, leaving 5 bases unmatched.

The chain recombines TRBV30 with TRBJ1-6, with TRBD1 identical over 8 bases. The CDR3 contains 14 residues. CDR1 and CDR2 from the germline V gene are GTSNPN and SVGIG (reference sequence). The V gene end was trimmed by 2 bases and the J gene end by 9 bases; junction bases not matched to a gene: 6. The CDR3 nucleotides are TGTGCCTGGAGTCCGGGACAGGCAGTTTCACCCCTCCACTTT. Protein product: CAWSPGQAVSPLHF.

V usage is TRBV5-5 and J usage is TRBJ2-7; 11 bases are a match to TRBD1. With 0 bases clipped from V and 2 bases from J, the junction kept 4 bases outside the gene matches. This CDR3 contains 16 residues. Germline CDR1 SGHKS, CDR2 YYEKEE (reference sequence). This CDR3 reads CASSLAVGQGAYEQYF. CDR3 DNA: TGTGCCAGCAGCTTGGCCGTGGGACAGGGGGCCTACGAGCAGTACTTC.

This clone has just one count. The chain is built from TRBV19 and TRBJ1-1; D is undetermined. V was trimmed by 6 bases and J by 1 base, leaving 6 bases between them. This CDR3 has 12 residues. Looked up from germline, CDR1 is LNHDA and CDR2 is SQIVND (reference sequence). The chain's CDR3 is CASRGGNTEAFF. The CDR3 bases are TGTGCCAGTAGGGGAGGGAACACTGAAGCTTTCTTT.

The chain has TRBV30 and TRBJ2-5; 8 bases fit TRBD1. CDR1 and CDR2 from the germline V gene are GTSNPN and SVGIG (reference sequence). With 5 bases clipped from V and 5 bases from J, the junction kept 7 bases outside the gene matches. The CDR3 totals 13 residues. The CDR3 bases are TGTGCCTGGGCGACAGGGGAGGTGGAGACCCAGTACTTC. It yields the protein CAWATGEVETQYF. Together with reference TRBV30 and TRBJ2-5, the CDR3 gives the full variable domain: SQTIHQWPATLVQPVGSPLSLECTVEGTSNPNLYWYRQAAGRGLQLLFYSVGIGQISSEVPQNLSASRPQDRQFILSSKKLLLSDSGFYLCAWATGEVETQYFGPGTRLLVL.

The chain combines TRBV10-1 with TRBJ1-5; D is uncertain. V was pared by 6 bases and J by 5 bases, with 8 bases between. Germline values: CDR1 WNHNN, CDR2 SYGVQD (reference sequence). The CDR3 is made up of 12 amino acids. CDR3 amino acids: CASRRDDQPQHF. The CDR3 DNA reads as TGCGCCAGCAGACGAGATGATCAGCCCCAGCATTTT.

The rearrangement joins TRBV9 to TRBJ2-2, with 7 bases aligning to TRBD1. Germline CDR1 is SGDLS and CDR2 is YYNGEE. The CDR3 contains 16 residues. V lost 0 bases and J lost 0; bases outside the gene matches: 2. In DNA form, the CDR3 reads TGTGCCAGCAGCGTAGGAGGACAGGCGAACACCGGGGAGCTGTTTTTT. It specifies CASSVGGQANTGELFF.

The chain uses TRBV6-5 and TRBJ2-1; TRBD1 matches 8 bases. The V gene end was trimmed by 0 bases and the J gene end by 4 bases; junction bases not matched to a gene: 5. Per the germline V gene, CDR1 is MNHEY and CDR2 is SVGAGI. The CDR3 is 16 residues long. CDR3 amino acids: CASSYSGTGVYNEQFF. The CDR3 bases are TGTGCCAGCAGTTACTCGGGGACAGGCGTTTACAATGAGCAGTTCTTC.

Only one count was recorded for this clone. The chain uses TRBV29-1 and TRBJ1-1, with D perhaps matching TRBD1 (6 bases). The germline CDR1 and CDR2 sequences are SQVTM and ANQGSEA. Trimming left V 2 bases short and J 6 bases short, with 19 bases between. The CDR3 is made up of 15 amino acids. The CDR3 spells CSVERGGGRNPEAFF. The CDR3 DNA reads as TGCAGCGTTGAAAGAGGGGGGGGGCGCAATCCTGAAGCTTTCTTT. The entire variable domain, with the rest obtained from reference TRBV29-1 and TRBJ1-1, is as follows: SAVISQKPSRDICQRGTSLTIQCQVDSQVTMMFWYRQQPGQSLTLIATANQGSEATYESGFVIDKFPISRPNLTFSTLTVSNMSPEDSSIYLCSVERGGGRNPEAFFGQGTRLTVV.

The rearrangement joins TRBV7-9 to TRBJ2-2; possibly TRBD1 for D (7 bases). Trimming removed 4 bases at V and 5 bases at J, with 11 bases between. Germline assignment: CDR1 SEHNR and CDR2 FQNEAQ (reference sequence). The CDR3 has 14 residues. The CDR3 nucleotides read TGTGCCAGCAGCTCTCAGGGGGGAACCGGGGAGCTGTTTTTT. Translated: CASSSQGGTGELFF.

This chain links TRBV6-5 with TRBJ2-7; TRBD2 aligns across 8 bases. The V gene's germline CDR1 is MNHEY and CDR2 SVGAGI. The junction had 9 bases not matched to a gene; V was cut back by 6 bases and J by 5 bases. The CDR3 contains 14 residues. DNA for the CDR3: TGTGCCAGCAGCGGGGGGGGGCCAAGGGACGAGCAGTACTTC. Translation: CASSGGGPRDEQYF.

V usage is TRBV4-2 and J usage is TRBJ1-2; no definite D call. Germline V gene lookup returns CDR1 LGHNA and CDR2 YNFKEQ. V gave up 0 bases and J gave up 3 bases, with 5 bases separating them. The CDR3 contains 13 residues. CDR3 DNA sequence: TGTGCCAGCAGCCAAGATCAGTACTATGGCTACACCTTC. This translates into CASSQDQYYGYTF.

In this sample, this clone turned up a few times. The J gene is TRBJ2-1, the V gene TRBV6-5; 9 nucleotides agree with TRBD2. This CDR3 comprises 16 residues. Germline trimming cut 2 bases from V and 7 bases from J; bases unmatched to any gene: 9. CDR1 is MNHEY, CDR2 SVGAGI, per germline. The CDR3 nucleotides are TGTGCCAGCAGTTACAGGGTGACTAGCGGTAAGAATGAGCAGTTCTTC. It encodes CASSYRVTSGKNEQFF.

The rearrangement links TRBV7-9 to TRBJ2-7; D possibly corresponds to TRBD2 (5 bases). V lost 1 base to trimming and J lost 3 bases, with 10 bases between them. The germline gives CDR1 SEHNR, CDR2 FQNEAQ (reference sequence). This CDR3 has 14 amino acids. The CDR3 DNA is TGTGCCAGCAGCTTAGGAGGACTCCTCTACGAGCAGTACTTC. Translation: CASSLGGLLYEQYF.

To note about this clone: One end of the junction fails to match germline, which may point to a read error. The CDR3 spells CASNLNQNTGELFF. CDR3 nucleotide sequence: TGTGCCAGCAACTTAAATCAGAACACCGGGGAGCTGTTTTTT. The chain has TRBV13 and TRBJ2-2, with D hard to call. Germline V lookup: CDR1 PRHDT, CDR2 FYEKMQ (reference sequence). CDR3 length: 14 amino acids.

The chain combines TRBV5-4 with TRBJ2-3; unclear D gene. Germline lookup yields CDR1 SGHNT and CDR2 YYREEE (reference sequence). This CDR3 comprises 16 residues. The germline V and J ends were trimmed by 3 bases and 4 bases, with 18 bases remaining between them. This chain's CDR3 is CASSSDMNRSPDTQYF. The CDR3 DNA reads TGTGCCAGCAGCTCTGATATGAACCGGTCCCCAGATACGCAGTATTTT.

This clone occurred once. This rearrangement joins TRBV7-2 to TRBJ2-7; the D is unclear. This CDR3 spans 14 amino acids. Trimming took 7 bases from V and 2 from J, leaving 15 bases between them. Germline assignment: CDR1 SGHTA and CDR2 FQGNSA. CDR3 DNA sequence: TGTGCCAGCATGACTTTCCTCCTCCCCTACGAGCAGTACTTC. Amino acids: CASMTFLLPYEQYF.

This sequence joins TRBV18 and TRBJ2-1; no firm D call. Between the trimmed V and J ends, which lost 3 bases and 8 bases, there was a span of 17 bases. The CDR3 extends over 15 amino acids. Germline CDR1 KGHSH, CDR2 LQKENI. The DNA of the CDR3 is TGTGCCAGCTCACCGCTCCTGGTTGTCGCGGATGAGCAGTTCTTC. This sequence encodes CASSPLLVVADEQFF. Supplemented by reference TRBV18 and TRBJ2-1, the full variable domain reads NAGVMQNPRHLVRRRGQEARLRCSPMKGHSHVYWYRQLPEEGLKFMVYLQKENIIDESGMPKERFSAEFPKEGPSILRIQQVVRGDSAAYFCASSPLLVVADEQFFGPGTRLTVL.

This clone was seen a few times. V usage is TRBV20-1 and J usage is TRBJ1-1; no firm D call. The CDR3 extends over 9 amino acids. Trimming shortened V by 6 bases and J by 7 bases, and 6 bases separated the two germline ends. CDR1 DFQATT and CDR2 SNEGSKA come from the germline V gene (reference sequence). For the CDR3, the DNA is TGCAGTGCCCCTTTTGAAGCTTTCTTT. Translated: CSAPFEAFF.

This clone was detected a few times. The chain is built from TRBV2 and TRBJ1-5; D gene unclear. The CDR3 is 13 amino acids. V shed 5 bases and J shed 6 bases, with 11 bases lying between them. The germline CDR1 and CDR2 sequences are SNHLY and FYNNEI. CDR3 coding DNA: TGTGCCAGCAGTTCCAGCCAGGTTCAGCCCCAGCATTTT. Residues: CASSSSQVQPQHF.

The V call is TRBV7-6, the J call TRBJ2-7; D uncertain. Between the trimmed V and J ends, which lost 3 bases and 2 bases, there was a span of 8 bases. The CDR3 consists of 13 residues. The V gene's germline CDR1 is SGHVS and CDR2 FNYEAQ. CDR3 DNA: TGTGCCAGCAGCTTCGATCCTACCTACGAGCAGTACTTC. It translates to CASSFDPTYEQYF.

The chain uses TRBV19 and TRBJ2-5, with 8 nucleotides matching TRBD2. Trimming took 3 bases from V and 0 from J; bases not matched to a gene: 6. CDR3 length equals 16 residues. Germline-derived CDR1 and CDR2 are LNHDA and SQIVND (reference sequence). The CDR3 protein is CASSIHGREDQETQYF. The DNA of the CDR3 is TGTGCCAGTAGTATCCATGGGCGGGAGGACCAAGAGACCCAGTACTTC.

This chain connects TRBV28 to TRBJ2-1; 11 positions match TRBD2. This CDR3 has 14 amino acids. Germline trimming cut 6 bases from V and 5 bases from J; bases unmatched to any gene: 3. Germline CDR1 MDHEN, CDR2 SYDVKM. This chain's CDR3 is CASRDSGRDNEQFF. CDR3 DNA sequence: TGTGCCAGCAGGGATAGCGGGAGGGACAATGAGCAGTTCTTC. Based on the CDR3 plus reference TRBV28 and TRBJ2-1, the full variable domain is DVKVTQSSRYLVKRTGEKVFLECVQDMDHENMFWYRQDPGLGLRLIYFSYDVKMKEKGDIPEGYSVSREKKERFSLILESASTNQTSMYLCASRDSGRDNEQFFGPGTRLTVL.

The chain employs TRBV27 and TRBJ2-5, with D possibly matching TRBD2 (7 bases). Germline V gene lookup returns CDR1 MNHEY and CDR2 SMNVEV (reference sequence). The CDR3 is made up of 14 amino acids. Trimming shortened V by 2 bases and J by 5 bases, and 12 bases separated the two germline ends. The CDR3 protein is CASSLRGAGETQYF. DNA of the CDR3: TGTGCCAGCAGTTTACGGGGGGCGGGGGAGACCCAGTACTTC.